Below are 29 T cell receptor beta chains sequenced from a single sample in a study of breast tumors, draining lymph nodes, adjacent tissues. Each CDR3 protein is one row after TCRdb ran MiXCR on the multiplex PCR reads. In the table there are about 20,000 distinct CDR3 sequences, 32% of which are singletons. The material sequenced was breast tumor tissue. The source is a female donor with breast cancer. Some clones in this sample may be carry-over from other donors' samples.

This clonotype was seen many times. For the CDR3, the DNA is TGTGCCAGTAGTACCGGGACAGGGCCCTACGAGCAGTACTTC. Residues: CASSTGTGPYEQYF. V usage is TRBV19 and J usage is TRBJ2-7; 9 nucleotides align to TRBD1. This CDR3 region has 14 residues. Germline V gives CDR1 LNHDA, CDR2 SQIVND (reference sequence). J was trimmed by 2 bases and V by 4 bases; bases with no gene match: 3.

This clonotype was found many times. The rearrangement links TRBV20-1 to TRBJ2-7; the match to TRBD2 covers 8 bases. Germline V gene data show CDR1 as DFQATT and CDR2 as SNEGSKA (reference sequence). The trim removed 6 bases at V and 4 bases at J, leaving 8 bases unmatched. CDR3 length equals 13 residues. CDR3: CSAPGLGLYEQYF. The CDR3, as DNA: TGCAGTGCCCCGGGACTAGGACTTTACGAGCAGTACTTC.

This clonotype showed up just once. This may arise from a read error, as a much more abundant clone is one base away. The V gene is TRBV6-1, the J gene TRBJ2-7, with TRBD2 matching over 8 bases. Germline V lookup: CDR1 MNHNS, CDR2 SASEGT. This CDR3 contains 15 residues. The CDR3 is CTSRKLAAQTYEQYF. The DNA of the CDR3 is TGTACCAGCAGGAAACTAGCGGCACAGACCTACGAGCAGTACTTC.

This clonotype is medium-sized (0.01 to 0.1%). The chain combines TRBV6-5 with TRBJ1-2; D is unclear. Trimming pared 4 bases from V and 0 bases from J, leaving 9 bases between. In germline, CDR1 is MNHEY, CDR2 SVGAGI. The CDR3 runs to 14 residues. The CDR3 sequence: CASSWAATNYGYTF. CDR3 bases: TGTGCCAGCAGTTGGGCAGCTACTAACTATGGCTACACCTTC.

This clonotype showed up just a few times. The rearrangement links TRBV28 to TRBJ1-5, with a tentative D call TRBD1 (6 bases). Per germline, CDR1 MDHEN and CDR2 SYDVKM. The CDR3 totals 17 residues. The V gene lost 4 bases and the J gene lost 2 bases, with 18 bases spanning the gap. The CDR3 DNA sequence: TGTGCCAGCAGTTCCAGGGGCCAGGGTCATGGCAATCAGCCCCAGCATTTT. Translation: CASSSRGQGHGNQPQHF. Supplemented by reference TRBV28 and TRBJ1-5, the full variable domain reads DVKVTQSSRYLVKRTGEKVFLECVQDMDHENMFWYRQDPGLGLRLIYFSYDVKMKEKGDIPEGYSVSREKKERFSLILESASTNQTSMYLCASSSRGQGHGNQPQHFGDGTRLSIL.

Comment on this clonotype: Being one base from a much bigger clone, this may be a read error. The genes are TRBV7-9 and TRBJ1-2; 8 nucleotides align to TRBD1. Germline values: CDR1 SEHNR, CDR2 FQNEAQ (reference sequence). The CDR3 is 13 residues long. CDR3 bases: TGTGCCAGCAGCTTATGGACAGGGCTTGGCTGCACCTTC. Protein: CASSLWTGLGCTF.

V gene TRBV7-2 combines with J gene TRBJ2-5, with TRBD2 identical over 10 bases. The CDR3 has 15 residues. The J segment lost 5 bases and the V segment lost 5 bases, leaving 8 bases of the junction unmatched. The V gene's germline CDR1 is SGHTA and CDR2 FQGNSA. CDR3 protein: CASSKAGGGGETQYF. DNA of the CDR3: TGTGCCAGCAGCAAAGCGGGAGGGGGAGGTGAGACCCAGTACTTC.

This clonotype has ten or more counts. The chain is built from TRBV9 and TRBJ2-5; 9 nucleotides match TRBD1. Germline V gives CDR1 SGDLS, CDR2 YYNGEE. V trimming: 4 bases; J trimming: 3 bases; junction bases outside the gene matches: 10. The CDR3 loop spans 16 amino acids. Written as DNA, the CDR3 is TGTGCCAGCAGCCACCTCCCGGGACAGGGAAAAGAGACCCAGTACTTC. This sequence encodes CASSHLPGQGKETQYF.

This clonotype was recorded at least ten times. CDR3 residues: CASSPGAGVNTGELFF. In DNA form, the CDR3 reads TGTGCCAGTAGCCCTGGAGCGGGAGTGAACACCGGGGAGCTGTTTTTT. This rearrangement joins TRBV19 to TRBJ2-2; 8 bases match TRBD2. The CDR3 consists of 16 residues. Trimming took 6 bases from V and 1 from J; bases not matched to a gene: 7. Germline V gene lookup returns CDR1 LNHDA and CDR2 SQIVND (reference sequence).

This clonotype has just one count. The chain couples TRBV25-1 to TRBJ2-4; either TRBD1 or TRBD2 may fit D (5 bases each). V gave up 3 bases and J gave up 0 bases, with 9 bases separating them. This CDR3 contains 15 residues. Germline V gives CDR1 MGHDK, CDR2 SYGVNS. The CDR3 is CASSDPGTAKNIQYF. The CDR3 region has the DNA TGTGCCAGCAGTGACCCCGGGACAGCCAAAAACATTCAGTACTTC.

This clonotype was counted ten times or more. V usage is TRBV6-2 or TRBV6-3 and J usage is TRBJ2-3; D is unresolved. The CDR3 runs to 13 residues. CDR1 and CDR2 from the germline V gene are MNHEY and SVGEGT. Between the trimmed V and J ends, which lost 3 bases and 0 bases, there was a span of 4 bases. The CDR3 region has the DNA TGTGCCAGCAGTTATGCTAGCACAGATACGCAGTATTTT. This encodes CASSYASTDTQYF.

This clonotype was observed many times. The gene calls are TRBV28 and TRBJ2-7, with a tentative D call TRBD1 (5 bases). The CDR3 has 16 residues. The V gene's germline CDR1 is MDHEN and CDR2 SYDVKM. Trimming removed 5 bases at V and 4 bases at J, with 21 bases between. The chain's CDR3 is CASSPQGFKGRYEQYF. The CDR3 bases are TGTGCCAGCAGTCCGCAGGGTTTTAAGGGAAGGTACGAGCAGTACTTC.

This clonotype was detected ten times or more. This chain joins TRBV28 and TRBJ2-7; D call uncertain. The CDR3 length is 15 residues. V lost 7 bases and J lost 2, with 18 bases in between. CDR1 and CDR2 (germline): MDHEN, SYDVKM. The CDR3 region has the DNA TGTGCCAGCACCAGGCGGCCTAGTCGGGCCTACGAGCAGTACTTC. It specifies CASTRRPSRAYEQYF.

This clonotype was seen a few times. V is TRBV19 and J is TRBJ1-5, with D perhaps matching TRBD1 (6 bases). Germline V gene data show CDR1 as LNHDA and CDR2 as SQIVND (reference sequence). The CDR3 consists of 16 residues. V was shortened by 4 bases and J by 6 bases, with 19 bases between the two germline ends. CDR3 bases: TGTGCCAGTAGTAACCCGGGACACGAGATAACTCAGCCCCAGCATTTT. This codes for CASSNPGHEITQPQHF. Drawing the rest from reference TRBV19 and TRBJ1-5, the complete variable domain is DGGITQSPKYLFRKEGQNVTLSCEQNLNHDAMYWYRQDPGQGLRLIYYSQIVNDFQKGDIAEGYSVSREKKESFPLTVTSAQKNPTAFYLCASSNPGHEITQPQHFGDGTRLSIL.

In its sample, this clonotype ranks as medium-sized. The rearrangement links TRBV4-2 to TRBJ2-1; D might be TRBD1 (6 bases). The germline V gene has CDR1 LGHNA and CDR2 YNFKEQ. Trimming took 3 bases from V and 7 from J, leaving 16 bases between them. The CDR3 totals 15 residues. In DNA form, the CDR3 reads TGTGCCAGCAGCCAGGACAGACCCGGGACAAATGAGCAGTTCTTC. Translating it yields CASSQDRPGTNEQFF.

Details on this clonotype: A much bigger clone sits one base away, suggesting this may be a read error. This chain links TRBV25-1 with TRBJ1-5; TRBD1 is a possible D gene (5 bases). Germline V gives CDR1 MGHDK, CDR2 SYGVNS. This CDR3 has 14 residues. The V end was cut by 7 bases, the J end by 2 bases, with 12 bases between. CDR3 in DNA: TGTGCCAGCACCTACCGGGACGGCAATCAGCCCCAGCATTTT. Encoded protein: CASTYRDGNQPQHF. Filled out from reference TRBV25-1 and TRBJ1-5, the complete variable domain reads EADIYQTPRYLVIGTGKKITLECSQTMGHDKMYWYQQDPGMELHLIHYSYGVNSTEKGDLSSESTVSRIRTEHFPLTLESARPSHTSQYLCASTYRDGNQPQHFGDGTRLSIL.

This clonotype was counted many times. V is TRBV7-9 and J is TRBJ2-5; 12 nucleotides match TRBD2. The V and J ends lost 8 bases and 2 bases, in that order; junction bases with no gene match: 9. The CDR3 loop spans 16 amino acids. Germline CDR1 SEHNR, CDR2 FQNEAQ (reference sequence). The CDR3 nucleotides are TGTGCCAGCCACGGTCTGGGACTAGCGGGTCAAGAGACCCAGTACTTC. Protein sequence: CASHGLGLAGQETQYF.

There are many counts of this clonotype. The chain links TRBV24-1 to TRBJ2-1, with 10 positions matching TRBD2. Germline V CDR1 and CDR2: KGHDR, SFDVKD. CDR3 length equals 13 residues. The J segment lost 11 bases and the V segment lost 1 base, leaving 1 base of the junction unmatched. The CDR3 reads CATSDLTSGKQFF. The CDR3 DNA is TGTGCCACCAGTGATTTAACTAGCGGGAAGCAGTTCTTC.

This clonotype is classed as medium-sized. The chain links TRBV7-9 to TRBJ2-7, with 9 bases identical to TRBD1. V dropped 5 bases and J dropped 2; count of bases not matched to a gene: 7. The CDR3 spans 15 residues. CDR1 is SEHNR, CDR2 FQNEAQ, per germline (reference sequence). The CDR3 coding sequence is TGTGCCAGCAGCCCGCCGGGACAGGGTACCTACGAGCAGTACTTC. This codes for CASSPPGQGTYEQYF.

The CDR3 nucleotides are TGTGCCAGCTCACCGCAGACAGGGATGAACACTGAAGCTTTCTTT. Encoded protein: CASSPQTGMNTEAFF. The chain employs TRBV18 and TRBJ1-1, with TRBD1 identical over 7 bases. Germline V gene sequence: CDR1 KGHSH, CDR2 LQKENI. The V gene end was trimmed by 3 bases and the J gene end by 0 bases; junction bases not matched to a gene: 4. This CDR3 is built from 15 residues.

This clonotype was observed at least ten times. Here the CDR3 reads CASSSVGAGVSYNEQFF. The CDR3 DNA is TGTGCCAGCAGTTCAGTAGGAGCGGGAGTGTCCTACAATGAGCAGTTCTTC. This chain uses TRBV12-3 or TRBV12-4 with TRBJ2-1, with 8 bases lining up with TRBD2. The CDR3 is 17 amino acids. V trimming: 4 bases; J trimming: 1 base; junction bases outside the gene matches: 9.

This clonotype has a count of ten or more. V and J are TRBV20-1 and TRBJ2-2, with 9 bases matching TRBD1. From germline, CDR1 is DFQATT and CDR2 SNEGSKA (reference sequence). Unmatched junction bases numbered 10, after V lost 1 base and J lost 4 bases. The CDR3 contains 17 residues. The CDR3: CSARVFDGQGLTGELFF. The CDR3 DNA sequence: TGCAGTGCTAGAGTATTTGACGGACAGGGGCTCACCGGGGAGCTGTTTTTT.

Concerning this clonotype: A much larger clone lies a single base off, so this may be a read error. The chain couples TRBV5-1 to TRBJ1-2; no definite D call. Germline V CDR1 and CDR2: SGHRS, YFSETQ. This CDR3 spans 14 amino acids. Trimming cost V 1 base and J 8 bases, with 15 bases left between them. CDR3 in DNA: TGCGCCAGCAGCTTGTCGGGCACCACGGAAGGCTACACCTTC. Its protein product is CASSLSGTTEGYTF.

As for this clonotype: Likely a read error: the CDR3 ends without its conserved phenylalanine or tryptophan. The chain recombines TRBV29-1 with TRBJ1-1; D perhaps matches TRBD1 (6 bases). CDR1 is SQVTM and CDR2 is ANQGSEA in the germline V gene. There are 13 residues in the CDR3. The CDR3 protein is CSARGGQDTEAFL. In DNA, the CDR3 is TGCAGCGCCCGGGGGGGGCAGGACACAGAAGCTTTCCTT.

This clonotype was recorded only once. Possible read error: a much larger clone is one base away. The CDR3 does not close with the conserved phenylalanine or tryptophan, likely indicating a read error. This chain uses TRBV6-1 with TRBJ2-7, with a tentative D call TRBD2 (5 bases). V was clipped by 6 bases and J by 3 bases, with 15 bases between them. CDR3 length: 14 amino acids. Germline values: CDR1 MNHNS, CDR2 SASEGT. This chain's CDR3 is CASRSLATIYEQYL. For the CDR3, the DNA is TGTGCCAGCAGGTCGTTAGCGACAATCTACGAGCAGTACCTC.

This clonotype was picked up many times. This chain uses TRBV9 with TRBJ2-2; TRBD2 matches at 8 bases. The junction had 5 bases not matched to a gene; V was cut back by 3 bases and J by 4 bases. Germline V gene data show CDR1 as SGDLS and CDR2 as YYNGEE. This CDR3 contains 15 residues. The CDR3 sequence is CASSGVAGFTGELFF. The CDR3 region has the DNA TGTGCCAGCAGCGGGGTAGCGGGGTTCACCGGGGAGCTGTTTTTT.

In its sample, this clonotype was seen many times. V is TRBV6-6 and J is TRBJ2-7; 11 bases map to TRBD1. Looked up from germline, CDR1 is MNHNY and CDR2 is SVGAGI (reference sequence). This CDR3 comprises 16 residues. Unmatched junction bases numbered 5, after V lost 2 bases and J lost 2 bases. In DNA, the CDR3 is TGTGCCAGCAGTTACGCGGGACAGGGGGTCCCCTACGAGCAGTACTTC. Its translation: CASSYAGQGVPYEQYF.

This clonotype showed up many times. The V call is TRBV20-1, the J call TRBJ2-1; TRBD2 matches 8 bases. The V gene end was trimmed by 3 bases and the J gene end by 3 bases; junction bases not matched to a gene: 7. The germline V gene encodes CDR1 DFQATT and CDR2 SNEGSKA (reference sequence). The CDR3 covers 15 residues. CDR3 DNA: TGCAGTGCTAGTAGGTCGCTAGCGGGCTACAATGAGCAGTTCTTC. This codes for CSASRSLAGYNEQFF.

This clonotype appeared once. The CDR3 spells CARDRGRVTEAFF. The CDR3 region has the DNA TGTGCCCGTGACAGGGGGCGAGTCACTGAAGCTTTCTTT. The chain joins TRBV2 to TRBJ1-1; 10 bases are a match to TRBD1. Germline CDR1 SNHLY, CDR2 FYNNEI. The J segment lost 4 bases and the V segment lost 11 bases, leaving 7 bases of the junction unmatched. The CDR3 consists of 13 residues.